This T cell receptor (beta chain) was recovered during a study of blood T cell repertoires in COVID-19. At the level of the study: Researchers got acute and convalescent COVID-19 samples from the United States, Italy and Spain. Sources were T cells, B-cell-depleted T cells, or PBMCs; the material itself was cDNA or gDNA.

As handled by the study authors: Amplification from reference gene primers served as the basis for estimated nucleated cell counts. The table came from immunoSEQ multiplex PCR; TCRdb's copy has only in-frame clones and leaves some out. V, J and clone size are taken as reported in that table, and D and trimming were inferred from the DNA itself. The table has about 69,000 clones, 86% seen once; the top ten hold about 17%. Germline CDR1 MNHEY, CDR2 SVGAGI. The ends lost 5 bases at V and 4 bases at J; junction bases unmatched: 8. The CDR3 sequence is 14 residues long. The receptor comes from a man in his forties or fifties with COVID-19, enrolled during active disease. The sample was peripheral blood. The V call is TRBV6-5, the J call TRBJ2-7; 7 positions agree with TRBD1. CDR3 region: CASSLGQARYEQYF. The CDR3 bases are TGTGCCAGCAGTCTAGGACAGGCGAGGTACGAGCAGTACTTC.